This record looks at one T cell receptor beta chain sequence and its context. Its specificity is unknown. This specimen belongs to a study of monozygotic twins with inflammatory bowel disease. General study findings and limits: Differences in immunosuppressive treatment may have been a source of added variability in patient repertoires.

Germline V gene lookup returns CDR1 MNHEY and CDR2 SMNVEV (reference sequence). The length of the CDR3 is 16 residues. Amplification of TCRalpha and TCRbeta cDNA involved two nested PCRs that ran for about 15 and 9 cycles. Reprocessing the 5' RACE reads, TCRdb reports a single entry for every CDR3 protein and omits DNA. The sample table includes roughly 150,000 distinct CDR3 sequences. The gene calls are TRBV27 and TRBJ1-1. Sequencing input: blood. The receptor comes from a human donor with ulcerative colitis or Crohn's disease, or a healthy co-twin of an affected twin (not recorded which). The CDR3 region is CASSLSVGEMNTEAFF.